This T cell receptor beta chain originates from a study of blood T cells in healthy people across ages. Points from the study as a whole: The lack of PBMC sorting stopped any conclusive naive versus antigen-experienced comparison.

In germline, CDR1 is SGHRS, CDR2 YFSETQ. The CDR3 length is 18 residues. The ends were cut back, 0 bases at V and 0 bases at J, with 15 bases in the middle. Using a J-beta primer mix together with a sample-barcoded 5' primer, a second PCR was run for 7 to 11 cycles. Unique molecular identifiers of 12 random nucleotides labeled each cDNA. TCRdb itself ran the 5' RACE reads through MiXCR, one entry per CDR3 protein. The data hold 600,000 to 850,000 distinct CDR3 sequences, with around a quarter observed a single time. In its sample, this clonotype was seen a few times. The target antigen is unknown. Russia was home to the donors, healthy Caucasian individuals aged 6 to 90. These same records also appear under a second study, on T cells of mothers and their children.

The V call is TRBV5-1, the J call TRBJ1-4, with D possibly being TRBD1 (6 bases). The sequence derives from a boy aged 5-17 years in good health. Sequences were obtained from blood. The CDR3 reads CASSLAVIPGATNEKLFF. CDR3 nucleotides: TGCGCCAGCAGCTTGGCCGTTATACCAGGGGCAACTAATGAAAAACTGTTTTTT.